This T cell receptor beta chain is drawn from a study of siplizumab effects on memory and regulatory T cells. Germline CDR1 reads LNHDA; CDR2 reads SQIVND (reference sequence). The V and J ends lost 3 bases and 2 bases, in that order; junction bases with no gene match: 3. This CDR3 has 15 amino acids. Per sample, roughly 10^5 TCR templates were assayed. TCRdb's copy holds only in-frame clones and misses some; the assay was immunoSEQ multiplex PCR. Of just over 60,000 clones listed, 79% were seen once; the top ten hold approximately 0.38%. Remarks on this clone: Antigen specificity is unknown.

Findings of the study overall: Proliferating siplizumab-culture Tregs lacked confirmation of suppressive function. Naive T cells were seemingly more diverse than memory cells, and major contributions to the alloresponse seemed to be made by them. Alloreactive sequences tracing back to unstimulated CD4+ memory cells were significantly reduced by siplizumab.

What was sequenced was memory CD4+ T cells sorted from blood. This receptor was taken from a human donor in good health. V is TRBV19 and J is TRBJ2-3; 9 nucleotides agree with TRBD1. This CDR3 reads CASSIRTGDTDTQYF. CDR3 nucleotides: TGTGCCAGTAGTATCCGGACAGGGGACACAGATACGCAGTATTTT.